What follows describes a single TCR beta chain. Its antigen remains unidentified. Sampled while nominally healthy, donors likely had unrecorded immune exposures. The data derive from a study of cytomegalovirus exposure and HLA in healthy donors. Germline CDR1 is SGHDN and CDR2 is FVKESK. The CDR3 consists of 14 residues. J was trimmed by 3 bases and V by 5 bases; bases with no gene match: 6. Study-wide results and limits: Sequencing probably produced one cluster of sequence variants that were highly shared. Later analysis identified several of the most significant clusters that appeared linked to common viral pathogens.

Primers: 60 Vbeta forward and 13 Jbeta reverse. Some clones are missing from TCRdb's copy, which holds only in-frame ones; the method was immunoSEQ multiplex PCR. Here the sample spans 70,000 to 95,000 clones, about four fifths being singletons. The sequenced material came from PBMCs. This TCR was recovered from a young woman in good health and CMV-seronegative. The J gene is TRBJ2-7, the V gene TRBV14; 8 bases map to TRBD1. In nucleotides, the CDR3 is TGTGCCAGCAGCAGACGGACAGGGTTCTACGAGCAGTACTTC. Translation gives CASSRRTGFYEQYF.